The following is a T cell receptor beta chain sequence with its context. TCRdb's table, derived via immunoSEQ multiplex PCR, lists solely in-frame clones and lacks some. The data hold about 98,000 clones, with 75% to 85% observed a single time. This record belongs to a study of blood T cell repertoires in COVID-19. CDR3 size: 16 residues. V lost 0 bases to trimming and J lost 7 bases; unmatched junction nucleotides: 10. The germline V gene has CDR1 MGHRA and CDR2 YSYEKL. Sequencing was performed on peripheral blood. This receptor was taken from a man in his 60s with acute or convalescent COVID-19. The chain uses TRBV4-1 and TRBJ2-5, with 8 bases matching TRBD2. The CDR3 DNA reads as TGCGCCAGCAGCCAAGAGTGGGCGGGGGGTACAGTGACCCAGTACTTC. Protein product: CASSQEWAGGTVTQYF.